The 22 T cell receptor beta chains below were found in one sample sequenced in a study of shared clonotypes between healthy human individuals. Clones were read by immunoSEQ multiplex PCR, and TCRdb kept only the in-frame ones, dropping some. The sample has about 450,000 clones; 70% to 80% are singletons. The source material was PBMCs. These receptors all come from a woman in her thirties or forties in good health. Some clones in this sample may be carry-over from other donors' samples.

The chain has TRBV7-9 and TRBJ1-2, with 11 bases fitting TRBD1. Losses at the gene ends were 5 bases for V and 0 bases for J; bases not matched to a gene: 8. CDR1 SEHNR and CDR2 FQNEAQ come from the germline V gene (reference sequence). The CDR3 is made up of 17 amino acids. CDR3: CASSRPGTGGANYGYTF. For the CDR3, the DNA is TGTGCCAGCAGCCGTCCCGGGACAGGGGGAGCTAACTATGGCTACACCTTC.

The CDR3 reads CASSSTGVSGNTIYF. CDR3 nucleotides: TGTGCCAGCAGTTCGACAGGGGTCTCTGGAAACACCATATATTTT. The V call is TRBV28, the J call TRBJ1-3, with TRBD1 matching over 8 bases. The V gene's germline CDR1 is MDHEN and CDR2 SYDVKM. Trimming took 4 bases from V and 0 from J; bases not matched to a gene: 2. The CDR3 spans 15 residues.

This chain connects TRBV5-1 to TRBJ2-1; D is tentatively TRBD1 or TRBD2 (5 bases each). The CDR3 totals 14 residues. Germline V gene data show CDR1 as SGHRS and CDR2 as YFSETQ. V was cut by 4 bases and J by 4 bases, with 12 bases left in between. CDR3 bases: TGCGCCAGCAGCACCGGGACCACATACAATGAGCAGTTCTTC. Translation gives CASSTGTTYNEQFF.

The chain combines TRBV9 with TRBJ2-1, with D possibly being TRBD2 (6 bases). Germline V lookup: CDR1 SGDLS, CDR2 YYNGEE. This CDR3 contains 17 residues. Trimming cost V 0 bases and J 0 bases, with 13 bases left between them. CDR3 nucleotides: TGTGCCAGCAGCGTAGCTTTAGCGGCCAGCTCCTACAATGAGCAGTTCTTC. Its protein is CASSVALAASSYNEQFF.

The rearrangement joins TRBV11-3 to TRBJ2-5, with D perhaps matching TRBD1 (6 bases). The CDR3 length is 13 residues. V shed 4 bases and J shed 5 bases, with 11 bases lying between them. The germline V gene has CDR1 SGHNT and CDR2 YENEEA. The CDR3 region is CASSSGQLETQYF. The CDR3 DNA reads TGTGCCAGCAGCTCAGGACAGCTGGAGACCCAGTACTTC. The full variable domain, with the rest looked up from reference TRBV11-3 and TRBJ2-5, is EAGVVQSPRYKIIEKKQPVAFWCNPISGHNTLYWYLQNLGQGPELLIRYENEEAVDDSQLPKDRFSAERLKGVDSTLKIQPAELGDSAVYLCASSSGQLETQYFGPGTRLLVL.

Concerning this clone itself: This sample also contains other DNA sequences that code for the same CDR3. This chain links TRBV9 with TRBJ2-7; perhaps TRBD2 as D (5 bases). The CDR3 extends over 15 amino acids. V was clipped by 0 bases and J by 0 bases, with 10 bases between them. In germline, CDR1 is SGDLS, CDR2 YYNGEE. The CDR3 DNA reads as TGTGCCAGCAGCGTAGGAGCGGACCCCTCCTACGAGCAGTACTTC. This gives the protein CASSVGADPSYEQYF.

J is TRBJ1-5 and V is TRBV6-5; D remains ambiguous. Trimming shortened V by 8 bases and J by 6 bases, and 11 bases separated the two germline ends. Per the germline V gene, CDR1 is MNHEY and CDR2 is SVGAGI. This CDR3 spans 12 amino acids. The CDR3: CASGSTVQPQHF. In DNA, the CDR3 is TGTGCCAGCGGCTCTACGGTTCAGCCCCAGCATTTT.

The V and J genes are TRBV7-2 and TRBJ2-3; the match to TRBD2 covers 13 bases. Germline CDR1 and CDR2: SGHTA and FQGNSA. CDR3 length: 15 residues. J gave up 6 bases and V 5 bases, and 5 bases lay outside the gene matches. CDR3 in DNA: TGTGCCAGCAGCCTGGGGACTAGCGGGGCGGATACGCAGTATTTT. Protein: CASSLGTSGADTQYF.

V gene TRBV5-6 combines with J gene TRBJ1-2; no clear D. CDR1 and CDR2 (germline): SGHDT, YYEEEE. This CDR3 is built from 12 residues. Trimming left V 4 bases short and J 2 bases short, with 6 bases between. DNA for the CDR3: TGTGCCAGCAGCACAGCGAACTATGGCTACACCTTC. It codes for CASSTANYGYTF.

J is TRBJ2-1 and V is TRBV5-6; a possible D gene is TRBD2 (5 bases). CDR3 length: 15 amino acids. Germline loops: CDR1 SGHDT, CDR2 YYEEEE. V was cut by 4 bases and J by 6 bases, with 17 bases left in between. CDR3 DNA: TGTGCCAGCAGCCCCTTCCAGCGGACTCTCAATGAGCAGTTCTTC. Translation: CASSPFQRTLNEQFF.

This chain joins TRBV7-2 and TRBJ2-1; D is ambiguous. The CDR3 has 14 amino acids. Trimming pared 2 bases from V and 5 bases from J, leaving 10 bases between. The germline V gene has CDR1 SGHTA and CDR2 FQGNSA. DNA for the CDR3: TGTGCCAGCAGCTTAACAACTACGGACAATGAGCAGTTCTTC. It encodes CASSLTTTDNEQFF.

The chain joins TRBV6-1 to TRBJ2-7, with a weak D call TRBD2 (5 bases). The CDR3 extends over 16 amino acids. Looked up from germline, CDR1 is MNHNS and CDR2 is SASEGT. Trimming removed 1 base at V and 4 bases at J, with 17 bases between. CDR3 residues: CASSEEGPGFSYEQYF. The CDR3 nucleotides are TGTGCCAGCAGTGAAGAGGGTCCGGGGTTCTCGTACGAGCAGTACTTC.

The chain carries TRBV4-3 and TRBJ2-5, with TRBD2 as a possible D gene (6 bases). With 0 bases removed from V and 5 bases from J, the gap between germline ends came to 22 bases. In germline, CDR1 is LGHNA, CDR2 YSLEER. CDR3 length: 18 residues. CDR3 protein: CASSQDHSSGINAETQYF. The CDR3 DNA follows: TGCGCCAGCAGCCAAGATCATAGTAGCGGAATAAACGCGGAGACCCAGTACTTC.

V gene TRBV7-2 combines with J gene TRBJ2-1; the match to TRBD2 covers 9 bases. The CDR3 consists of 17 residues. CDR1 and CDR2 from the germline V gene are SGHTA and FQGNSA. V shed 0 bases and J 8 bases; nucleotides not matched to a gene: 11. CDR3 sequence (DNA): TGTGCCAGCAGCTTAGCGCCTAGCGGGACCGTCGGCGATGAGCAGTTCTTC. Protein sequence: CASSLAPSGTVGDEQFF.

This rearrangement joins TRBV5-4 to TRBJ1-1, with D tentatively TRBD1 (5 bases). V was clipped by 1 base and J by 1 base, with 11 bases between them. The CDR3 sequence is 15 residues long. In germline, CDR1 is SGHNT, CDR2 YYREEE (reference sequence). The CDR3 region is CASSLFGHANTEAFF. DNA of the CDR3: TGTGCCAGCAGCTTGTTTGGACATGCGAACACTGAAGCTTTCTTT. The full variable domain, rest sourced from reference TRBV5-4 and TRBJ1-1, is ETGVTQSPTHLIKTRGQQVTLRCSSQSGHNTVSWYQQALGQGPQFIFQYYREEENGRGNFPPRFSGLQFPNYSSELNVNALELDDSALYLCASSLFGHANTEAFFGQGTRLTVV.

The chain has TRBV6-1 and TRBJ1-3; possible D gene TRBD1, 5 bases. Trimming cost V 6 bases and J 0 bases, with 9 bases left between them. CDR3 length: 14 amino acids. CDR1 is MNHNS and CDR2 is SASEGT in the germline V gene. The CDR3 protein is CASSERGSGNTIYF. CDR3 coding DNA: TGTGCCAGCAGCGAAAGGGGCTCTGGAAACACCATATATTTT.

This clone is a singleton in its sample. The chain employs TRBV5-1 and TRBJ2-1; D may be TRBD2 (6 bases). CDR1 and CDR2 (germline): SGHRS, YFSETQ. The CDR3 length is 17 residues. V dropped 3 bases and J dropped 0 bases, with 16 bases sitting between them. Here the CDR3 DNA reads TGCGCCAGCAGCTCCCCCCGTAGCGGTAGCTCCTACAATGAGCAGTTCTTC. This translates into CASSSPRSGSSYNEQFF.

Judged by abundance, this clone is medium-sized. Other DNA sequences within the sample encode an identical CDR3. The chain has TRBV5-1 and TRBJ1-5, with 7 bases that match TRBD1. Germline loops: CDR1 SGHRS, CDR2 YFSETQ. With 0 bases clipped from V and 6 bases from J, the junction kept 6 bases outside the gene matches. The CDR3 length is 15 residues. The CDR3: CASSLEGARGQPQHF. In DNA, the CDR3 is TGCGCCAGCAGCTTGGAGGGGGCTCGTGGTCAGCCCCAGCATTTT.

The chain uses TRBV6-1 and TRBJ1-5; the D is unclear. The CDR3 covers 15 residues. Per the germline V gene, CDR1 is MNHNS and CDR2 is SASEGT. V was trimmed by 1 base and J by 2 bases, leaving 9 bases between them. CDR3 nucleotides: TGTGCCAGCAGTGAAGGGAATGGTGGCAATCAGCCCCAGCATTTT. As protein: CASSEGNGGNQPQHF.

This clone was observed many times. This rearrangement joins TRBV5-6 to TRBJ1-1; 8 bases map to TRBD1. The V gene end was trimmed by 0 bases and the J gene end by 6 bases; junction bases not matched to a gene: 10. Germline values: CDR1 SGHDT, CDR2 YYEEEE. The CDR3 contains 16 residues. CDR3 in DNA: TGTGCCAGCAGCTTGGCCTGGACAGGGCGGGGGGCTGAAGCTTTCTTT. Translating it yields CASSLAWTGRGAEAFF. Together with reference TRBV5-6 and TRBJ1-1, the CDR3 gives the full variable domain: DAGVTQSPTHLIKTRGQQVTLRCSPKSGHDTVSWYQQALGQGPQFIFQYYEEEERQRGNFPDRFSGHQFPNYSSELNVNALLLGDSALYLCASSLAWTGRGAEAFFGQGTRLTVV.

The chain carries TRBV2 and TRBJ1-2, with no clear D. The CDR3 has 13 residues. V dropped 7 bases and J dropped 5 bases, with 14 bases sitting between them. Germline CDR1 reads SNHLY; CDR2 reads FYNNEI. The DNA of the CDR3 is TGTGCCAGCATTGCTGTGCGGGGATATGGCTACACCTTC. Protein product: CASIAVRGYGYTF.

The chain employs TRBV7-9 and TRBJ2-3; tentative D call: TRBD1 (6 bases). The germline V and J ends were trimmed by 5 bases and 3 bases, with 15 bases remaining between them. The CDR3 totals 15 residues. Germline V gene data show CDR1 as SEHNR and CDR2 as FQNEAQ (reference sequence). The CDR3 DNA reads as TGTGCCAGCAGCCCGGGGACAACGAGAACAGATACGCAGTATTTT. Amino acid sequence: CASSPGTTRTDTQYF. Full variable domain (remainder filled in from reference TRBV7-9 and TRBJ2-3): DTGVSQNPRHKITKRGQNVTFRCDPISEHNRLYWYRQTLGQGPEFLTYFQNEAQLEKSRLLSDRFSAERPKGSFSTLEIQRTEQGDSAMYLCASSPGTTRTDTQYFGPGTRLTVL.